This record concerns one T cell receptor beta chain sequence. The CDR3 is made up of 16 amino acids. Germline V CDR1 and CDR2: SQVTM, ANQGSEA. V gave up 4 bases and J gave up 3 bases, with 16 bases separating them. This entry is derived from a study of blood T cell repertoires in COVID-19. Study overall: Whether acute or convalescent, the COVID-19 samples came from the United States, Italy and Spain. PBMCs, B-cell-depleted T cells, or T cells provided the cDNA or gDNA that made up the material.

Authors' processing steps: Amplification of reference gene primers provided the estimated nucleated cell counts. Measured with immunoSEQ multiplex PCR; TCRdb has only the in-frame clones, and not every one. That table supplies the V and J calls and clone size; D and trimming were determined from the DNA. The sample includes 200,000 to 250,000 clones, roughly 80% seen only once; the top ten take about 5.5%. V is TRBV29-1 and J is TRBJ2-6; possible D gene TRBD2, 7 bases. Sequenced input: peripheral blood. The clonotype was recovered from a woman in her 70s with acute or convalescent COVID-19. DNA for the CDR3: TGCAGCGTTGGGCAAGGGGGGGCCAGTGGGGCCAACGTCCTGACTTTC. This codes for CSVGQGGASGANVLTF.